The 2 T cell receptor beta chains given below trace back to one sample, sequenced in a study of shared clonotypes between healthy human individuals. Measured with immunoSEQ multiplex PCR; TCRdb has only the in-frame clones, and not every one. Among over 850,000 clones listed, about 80% were seen once. Material for sequencing was memory CD4+ T cells from PBMCs. The subset: CD45RA-negative fraction. Receptor source: a man aged 18 to 30 in good health. Some clones in this sample may be carry-over from other donors' samples.

The chain has TRBV4-3 and TRBJ2-1; TRBD2 is a possible D gene (6 bases). The CDR3 loop spans 17 amino acids. In germline, CDR1 is LGHNA, CDR2 YSLEER. Between the trimmed V and J ends, which lost 0 bases and 1 base, there was a span of 13 bases. The CDR3 bases are TGCGCCAGCAGCCAAGATATGAGGCGGGGATCCTACAATGAGCAGTTCTTC. It codes for CASSQDMRRGSYNEQFF.

J is TRBJ2-5 and V is TRBV5-1; tentative D call: TRBD2 (5 bases). The germline V gene encodes CDR1 SGHRS and CDR2 YFSETQ. This CDR3 contains 14 residues. V lost 3 bases and J 4 bases, leaving 13 bases between the germline ends. Here the CDR3 reads CASSSLDAGETQYF. The CDR3, as DNA: TGCGCCAGCAGCTCCCTTGACGCGGGAGAGACCCAGTACTTC. The whole variable domain, remainder taken from reference TRBV5-1 and TRBJ2-5, is KAGVTQTPRYLIKTRGQQVTLSCSPISGHRSVSWYQQTPGQGLQFLFEYFSETQRNKGNFPGRFSGRQFSNSRSEMNVSTLELGDSALYLCASSSLDAGETQYFGPGTRLLVL.